The sequence of this T cell receptor (beta chain) was determined in a study of OX40 agonist ivuxolimab in advanced cancers. Background on the study: Patients with prior anti-PD-1, anti-PD-L1 or anti-CTLA-4 therapy were eligible; about 41% had some. There were three patients with partial responses, one having hepatocellular carcinoma and two cutaneous melanoma. Findings of the study overall: In a subset of nonresponders, normalized T-cell clonal expansion was also low.

The assay was immunoSEQ multiplex PCR, and TCRdb's table has in-frame clones only and misses some. The profile shows some 80,000 clones, around nine tenths of them singletons. Blood draws occurred at baseline, cycle 4 day 1, and cycle 7 day 1. The table lists this clone with a count of one. Its antigen is not identified. The germline V gene encodes CDR1 LNHNV and CDR2 YYDKDF (reference sequence). After removal of 3 bases from V and 3 bases from J, the junction contained 8 bases not matched to a gene. The CDR3 sequence is 17 residues long. This sequence joins TRBV15 and TRBJ2-6, with TRBD2 matching 7 bases. This clonotype was sampled from an adult with an advanced solid tumor such as melanoma, head and neck, liver or kidney cancer. Sample: CD4+ or CD8+ T cells sorted from blood, taken in a trial of the OX40 agonist ivuxolimab. The CDR3 loop reads CATSRPGGAYGANVLTF. The DNA for the CDR3 is TGTGCCACCAGCAGGCCGGGAGGCGCTTATGGGGCCAACGTCCTGACTTTC.